This passage covers 21 T cell receptor beta chains from one sample sequenced in a study of T cell repertoires in cytomegalovirus infection. MiXCR, run by TCRdb on the reads, gives a single entry per CDR3 protein. The table records around 250,000 distinct CDR3 sequences, more than 15% of them present only once. Sequenced input: CD8+ T cells from PBMCs. These receptors came from a human donor in good health (CMV status not recorded). Some clones in this sample may be carry-over from other donors' samples.

The CDR3 loop reads CASSLGGRDNEQFF. CDR3 nucleotide sequence: TGTGCCAGCAGCTTGGGGGGGAGGGACAATGAGCAGTTCTTC. The chain couples TRBV7-3 to TRBJ2-1; 7 bases line up with TRBD2. CDR1 is SGHTA and CDR2 is FQGTGA in the germline V gene. J gave up 5 bases and V 3 bases, and 4 bases lay outside the gene matches. The CDR3 length is 14 residues.

This clonotype was picked up many times. This sequence joins TRBV4-2 and TRBJ2-6, with D unresolved. CDR1 and CDR2 (germline): LGHNA, YNFKEQ. V was trimmed by 1 base and J by 0 bases, leaving 10 bases between them. This CDR3 has 17 residues. The CDR3 nucleotides are TGTGCCAGCAGCCAAGGGTCTGAAAACTCTGGGGCCAACGTCCTGACTTTC. It yields the protein CASSQGSENSGANVLTF.

At least ten counts were recorded for this clonotype. The J gene is TRBJ2-2, the V gene TRBV4-1; D ambiguous. Germline V gene sequence: CDR1 MGHRA, CDR2 YSYEKL. The V end lost 4 bases, the J end lost 1 base, and 7 bases lay between the germline ends. This CDR3 comprises 14 residues. In DNA, the CDR3 is TGCGCCAGCAGCCTAGCTTGGAACACCGGGGAGCTGTTTTTT. As protein: CASSLAWNTGELFF.

The chain links TRBV6-4 to TRBJ2-3; D possibly corresponds to TRBD2 (7 bases). The germline V and J ends were trimmed by 3 bases and 4 bases, with 14 bases remaining between them. Looked up from germline, CDR1 is MRHNA and CDR2 is SNTAGT. The CDR3 is 15 amino acids. CDR3 sequence (DNA): TGTGCCAGCAGTGAATTATCGGGGGGCGCAGATACGCAGTATTTT. This sequence encodes CASSELSGGADTQYF.

This clonotype appeared many times. The rearrangement links TRBV19 to TRBJ2-7, with TRBD1 as a possible D gene (6 bases). The CDR3 length is 16 residues. Per germline, CDR1 LNHDA and CDR2 SQIVND (reference sequence). V lost 3 bases and J lost 3, with 18 bases in between. CDR3 nucleotides: TGTGCCAGTAGTATCTCACCACAGGGCGAGTACTACGAGCAGTACTTC. It codes for CASSISPQGEYYEQYF.

The chain joins TRBV15 to TRBJ2-7; the D gene is possibly TRBD2 (5 bases). The length of the CDR3 is 12 residues. Germline-derived CDR1 and CDR2 are LNHNV and YYDKDF (reference sequence). Trimming pared 6 bases from V and 5 bases from J, leaving 11 bases between. The CDR3 loop reads CATRADNDEQYF. The CDR3, as DNA: TGTGCCACCAGAGCGGATAACGACGAGCAGTACTTC.

This clonotype was seen at least ten times. J is TRBJ2-5 and V is TRBV7-9; possible D gene TRBD2, 6 bases. Germline V gene data show CDR1 as SEHNR and CDR2 as FQNEAQ (reference sequence). V was clipped by 6 bases and J by 4 bases, with 9 bases between them. The CDR3 length is 12 residues. Here the CDR3 reads CASRREGETQYF. The CDR3, as DNA: TGTGCCAGCAGGCGGGAAGGAGAGACCCAGTACTTC.

This clonotype was seen repeatedly, ten times or more. This rearrangement joins TRBV7-8 to TRBJ2-6, with D possibly matching TRBD2 (6 bases). The CDR3 runs to 15 residues. V dropped 1 base and J dropped 4 bases, with 8 bases sitting between them. The germline V gene has CDR1 SGHVS and CDR2 FQNEAQ. Here the CDR3 reads CASSLVEGGANVLTF. In DNA, the CDR3 is TGTGCCAGCAGCTTAGTGGAGGGCGGGGCCAACGTCCTGACTTTC.

This clonotype was seen many times. The chain couples TRBV12-3 or TRBV12-4 to TRBJ1-1; D call uncertain. The V gene lost 10 bases and the J gene lost 1 base, with 7 bases spanning the gap. The CDR3 consists of 11 residues. The CDR3: CAIAGNTEAFF. The DNA of the CDR3 is TGTGCCATCGCGGGGAACACTGAAGCTTTCTTT.

This chain joins TRBV9 and TRBJ2-1; D possibly corresponds to TRBD2 (5 bases). V was trimmed by 4 bases and J by 0 bases, leaving 8 bases between them. Germline CDR1 is SGDLS and CDR2 is YYNGEE. This CDR3 has 14 amino acids. CDR3 sequence: CASSPDYSYNEQFF. The CDR3 DNA is TGTGCCAGCAGCCCAGACTACTCCTACAATGAGCAGTTCTTC.

The rearrangement uses TRBV6-2 or TRBV6-3 and TRBJ2-2; D uncertain. This CDR3 has 17 residues. The germline CDR1 and CDR2 sequences are MNHEY and SVGEGT. V was pared by 6 bases and J by 1 base, with 18 bases between. The CDR3 DNA reads as TGTGCCAGCAGCCCACTTGGTAGAGGCGGGAACACCGGGGAGCTGTTTTTT. The encoded protein is CASSPLGRGGNTGELFF.

This clonotype was picked up many times. J is TRBJ2-1 and V is TRBV11-2; no clear D gene. The germline CDR1 and CDR2 sequences are SGHAT and FQNNGV. Trimming removed 3 bases at V and 10 bases at J, with 7 bases between. This CDR3 has 11 amino acids. The CDR3 sequence: CASSFTPEQFF. CDR3 nucleotide sequence: TGTGCCAGCAGCTTTACCCCCGAGCAGTTCTTC.

V gene TRBV25-1 combines with J gene TRBJ2-1, with D perhaps being TRBD1 or TRBD2 (5 bases each). CDR1 is MGHDK, CDR2 SYGVNS, per germline. The V gene lost 6 bases and the J gene lost 8 bases, with 17 bases spanning the gap. The CDR3 runs 14 residues. CDR3 loop: CASRDPRGDDEQFF. CDR3 DNA sequence: TGTGCCAGCAGAGACCCTAGGGGAGACGATGAGCAGTTCTTC. The complete variable domain, with remaining parts taken from reference TRBV25-1 and TRBJ2-1, reads EADIYQTPRYLVIGTGKKITLECSQTMGHDKMYWYQQDPGMELHLIHYSYGVNSTEKGDLSSESTVSRIRTEHFPLTLESARPSHTSQYLCASRDPRGDDEQFFGPGTRLTVL.

The chain recombines TRBV5-1 with TRBJ2-3, with D uncertain. The V gene lost 1 base and the J gene lost 2 bases, with 8 bases spanning the gap. The length of the CDR3 is 14 residues. Germline V gene lookup returns CDR1 SGHRS and CDR2 YFSETQ. DNA for the CDR3: TGCGCCAGCAGCTTGAGGACCGTCACAGATACGCAGTATTTT. This translates into CASSLRTVTDTQYF.

This clonotype showed up just a few times. The genes are TRBV12-3 or TRBV12-4 and TRBJ1-1, with unresolved D. This CDR3 comprises 11 residues. Trimming pared 3 bases from V and 7 bases from J, leaving 6 bases between. This chain's CDR3 is CASSFADEAFF. The CDR3 DNA follows: TGTGCCAGCAGTTTCGCAGATGAAGCTTTCTTT.

The chain has TRBV7-9 and TRBJ2-7; D perhaps matches TRBD1 (6 bases). The CDR3 is made up of 15 amino acids. V lost 1 base, J lost 0 bases, and 10 bases lay in between. The germline V gene encodes CDR1 SEHNR and CDR2 FQNEAQ (reference sequence). CDR3 in amino acids: CASSLGQVSSYEQYF. CDR3 nucleotide sequence: TGTGCCAGCAGCTTAGGACAGGTGAGCTCCTACGAGCAGTACTTC.

The sample holds many counts of this clonotype. The chain is built from TRBV12-3 or TRBV12-4 and TRBJ1-5; TRBD1 might be the D (6 bases). Trimming removed 7 bases from V and 0 bases from J, with 10 bases in between. This CDR3 has 14 amino acids. CDR3: CASTLGGSNQPQHF. The CDR3 coding sequence is TGTGCCAGCACCTTAGGGGGTAGCAATCAGCCCCAGCATTTT.

This clonotype was found many times. The rearrangement joins TRBV7-9 to TRBJ2-1, with 10 bases matching TRBD2. Germline loops: CDR1 SEHNR, CDR2 FQNEAQ (reference sequence). V dropped 4 bases and J dropped 0; count of bases not matched to a gene: 9. The CDR3 contains 18 residues. The CDR3 loop is CASSYGASGGSSYNEQFF. The DNA of the CDR3 is TGTGCCAGCAGCTATGGTGCTAGCGGGGGTAGCTCCTACAATGAGCAGTTCTTC.

This clonotype occurred a few times. This chain links TRBV6-5 with TRBJ1-5; perhaps TRBD1 as D (6 bases). Trimming left V 0 bases short and J 1 base short, with 7 bases between. The CDR3 has 15 amino acids. Germline V lookup: CDR1 MNHEY, CDR2 SVGAGI. The CDR3 bases are TGTGCCAGCAGTTACTCCGGACAGAGCAATCAGCCCCAGCATTTT. It encodes CASSYSGQSNQPQHF.

This clonotype has only a few counts. This sequence joins TRBV29-1 and TRBJ2-1, with TRBD2 matching over 9 bases. The CDR3 loop spans 16 amino acids. Germline V gene sequence: CDR1 SQVTM, CDR2 ANQGSEA. The trim removed 5 bases at V and 0 bases at J, leaving 8 bases unmatched. Written as DNA, the CDR3 is TGCAGCGTTCTTGGTAGCGGGGGTAGCTCCTACAATGAGCAGTTCTTC. It encodes CSVLGSGGSSYNEQFF.

The CDR3 DNA sequence: TGCGCCAGCAGCCAAGACACAAACTCTGGAAACACCATATATTTT. Protein: CASSQDTNSGNTIYF. The chain couples TRBV4-1 to TRBJ1-3; D is undetermined. Trimming took 0 bases from V and 0 from J, leaving 6 bases between them. The length of the CDR3 is 15 residues. Per the germline V gene, CDR1 is MGHRA and CDR2 is YSYEKL.